The T cell receptor (beta chain) under discussion was sequenced for a study of OX40 agonist ivuxolimab in advanced cancers. Notes on the research overall: Ivuxolimab, which targeted the costimulatory receptor OX40 (CD134), was an agonistic, fully human IgG2 monoclonal antibody. Intravenous ivuxolimab was administered to patients every 2 weeks at six dose levels: 0.01, 0.1, 0.3, 1.5, 3 and 10 mg/kg. Of the roughly 51 dose-escalation patients, hepatocellular carcinoma was present in about 20, melanoma in some 15, renal cell carcinoma in 9 and head and neck cancer in 9. In the dose-escalation cohort, more than 75% of patients were male, and the mean age was roughly 60 years, with a range of about 20 to 79. Patients were allowed to have had prior anti-PD-1, anti-PD-L1 or anti-CTLA-4 therapy, and roughly 40% of the dose-escalation patients had previously received checkpoint inhibitors. Three dose-escalation patients achieved partial responses, one with hepatocellular carcinoma and two with cutaneous melanoma. Peripheral TCRbeta sequencing was intended to test whether TCR sequence diversity was altered and clonal T-cell expansion was caused by ivuxolimab. The monotherapy dose-escalation portion (N of about 50 patients) of the phase I ivuxolimab trial is reported in the paper. Beyond this particular receptor, the publication reports: At doses of 0.1 to 3.0 mg/kg, clonal expansion of both CD4+ and CD8+ blood T cells was observed from baseline to week 6. Low levels of normalized T-cell clonal expansion were also seen in some patients who did not respond. In partial responders in the 0.1-3.0 mg/kg groups, normalized peripheral clonal expansion was found to be among the lowest, especially among CD8+ T cells. On average, CD8+ T cells showed more expanded clones than CD4+ T cells after ivuxolimab. The antigen specificity of the peripheral T cells that underwent clonal expansion was not determined.

The CDR3 spans 15 residues, from the cysteine through the phenylalanine. Kept here is only the CDR3 DNA, which spans 45 bases and is read in frame from base 1. Trimming leaves V shorter by 7 bases and J shorter by 1 base, with the junction holding 9 bases beyond the gene matches. CDR1 MNHNS and CDR2 SASEGT were looked up in the germline V gene. Details on this clone: Its antigen is not yet known. No much larger clonotype is one base removed from it; base qualities were not supplied.

The trial excluded patients who had a history of autoimmune disease or who were on systemic immunosuppression. In every dose cohort, peripheral blood was drawn for TCR sequencing at baseline, cycle 4 day 1, and cycle 7 day 1. The samples were taken from a phase I, first-in-human, multicenter, open-label dose-escalation trial of ivuxolimab. Adults with locally advanced or metastatic head and neck squamous cell, hepatocellular, melanoma or renal cell carcinoma were enrolled in the trial. Before TCR sequencing, CD4+ T cells and CD8+ T cells were sorted from peripheral blood as separate populations. Genomic DNA was isolated from the sorted cells so that the TCRbeta CDR3 region could be sequenced. The immunoSEQ Assay was used for sequencing of TCRbeta CDR3 regions. Imported from immuneACCESS, the table was reduced by TCRdb to in-frame sequences with V and J called. These copies leave out some clones; in studies compared against another copy, an unresolved V gene accounts for under half, and the cause of the remainder is not known. Present in this sample are 57,000 or so clones, around 83% of which were seen just once. The ten largest clones add up to roughly 3.4% of the sample.

Here the chain combines TRBV6-1 and TRBJ2-7, with TRBD1 matching 8 junction bases. The TCR was taken from an adult with an advanced solid tumor such as melanoma, head and neck, liver or kidney cancer. Material: CD4+ or CD8+ T cells sorted from blood, obtained in a trial of the OX40 agonist ivuxolimab. The DNA reads as follows: TGTGCCAGCAACCTTTCGGACAGGGAATCCTACGAGCAGTACTTC. Its protein product is CASNLSDRESYEQYF.